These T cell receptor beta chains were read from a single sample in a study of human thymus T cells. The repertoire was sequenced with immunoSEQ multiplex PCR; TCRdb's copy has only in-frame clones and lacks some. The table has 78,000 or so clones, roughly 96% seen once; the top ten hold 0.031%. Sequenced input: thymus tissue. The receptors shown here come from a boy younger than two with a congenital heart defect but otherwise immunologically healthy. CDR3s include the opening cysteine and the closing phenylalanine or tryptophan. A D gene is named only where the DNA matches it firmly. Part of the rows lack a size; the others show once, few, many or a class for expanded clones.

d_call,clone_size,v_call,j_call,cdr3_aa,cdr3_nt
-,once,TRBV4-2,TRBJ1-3,CASSQLWTPGSGNTIYF,TGTGCCAGCAGCCAACTCTGGACCCCCGGCTCTGGAAACACCATATATTTT
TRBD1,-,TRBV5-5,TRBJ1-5,CASSRKGANQPQHF,TGTGCCAGCAGCCGGAAGGGGGCTAATCAGCCCCAGCATTTT
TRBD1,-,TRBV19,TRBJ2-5,CASSTRQGGETQYF,TGTGCCAGTAGTACCCGACAGGGGGGGGAGACCCAGTACTTC
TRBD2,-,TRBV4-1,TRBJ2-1,CASSQDPGLAGYNEQFF,TGCGCCAGCAGCCAAGATCCGGGACTAGCGGGTTACAATGAGCAGTTCTTC
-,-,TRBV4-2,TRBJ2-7,CASSQDVKWNYEQYF,TGTGCCAGCAGCCAAGATGTGAAGTGGAATTACGAGCAGTACTTC
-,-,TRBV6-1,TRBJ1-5,CASSVKEGGRNQPQHF,TGTGCCAGCAGTGTTAAAGAAGGGGGACGCAATCAGCCCCAGCATTTT
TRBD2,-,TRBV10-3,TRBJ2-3,CAIWGGRFTDTQYF,TGTGCCATCTGGGGGGGTCGGTTCACAGATACGCAGTATTTT
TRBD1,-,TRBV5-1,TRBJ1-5,CASSLGTGANQPQHF,TGCGCCAGCAGCTTGGGGACAGGGGCGAATCAGCCCCAGCATTTT
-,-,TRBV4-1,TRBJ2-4,CASSHREGVFAKNIQYF,TGCGCCAGCAGCCACAGAGAGGGGGTTTTCGCCAAAAACATTCAGTACTTC
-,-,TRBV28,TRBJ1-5,CASSLKIVPGGGQPQHF,TGTGCCAGCAGTTTAAAGATTGTACCTGGGGGCGGACAGCCCCAGCATTTT
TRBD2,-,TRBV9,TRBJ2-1,CASSGFSGRGGVEQFF,TGTGCCAGCAGCGGCTTTAGCGGGAGGGGAGGGGTTGAGCAGTTCTTC
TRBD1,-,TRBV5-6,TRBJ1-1,CASTSVGTAFMNTEAFF,TGTGCCAGCACCTCTGTGGGGACAGCCTTCATGAACACTGAAGCTTTCTTT
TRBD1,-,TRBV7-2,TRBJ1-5,CASSPARQGAREPQHF,TGTGCCAGCAGCCCCGCGCGACAGGGGGCGAGGGAGCCCCAGCATTTT
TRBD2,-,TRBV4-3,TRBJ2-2,CASSRRVQRGALDHGELFF,TGCGCCAGCAGCCGGCGGGTCCAGCGGGGGGCCCTTGATCACGGGGAGCTGTTTTTT
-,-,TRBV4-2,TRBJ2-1,CASSQEPTDLGNEQFF,TGTGCCAGCAGCCAAGAACCAACCGACCTGGGGAATGAGCAGTTCTTC
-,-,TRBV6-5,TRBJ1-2,CASSPLWGRDGYTF,TGTGCCAGCAGCCCCTTGTGGGGTCGGGATGGCTACACCTTC
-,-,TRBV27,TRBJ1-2,CASSLWEGIYGYTF,TGTGCCAGCAGTTTATGGGAGGGGATCTATGGCTACACCTTC
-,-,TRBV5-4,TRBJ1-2,CASSLAGGDYGYTF,TGTGCCAGCAGCTTGGCCGGGGGGGACTATGGCTACACCTTC
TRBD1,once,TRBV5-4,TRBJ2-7,CASSSDRGIRYF,TGTGCCAGCAGCTCGGACAGGGGGATAAGGTACTTC
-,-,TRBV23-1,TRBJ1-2,CASSRNSYIRHYGYTF,TGCGCCAGCAGTCGAAACAGTTATATCCGGCATTATGGCTACACCTTC
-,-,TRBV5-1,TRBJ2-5,CASSGEQETQYF,TGCGCCAGCAGTGGGGAACAAGAGACCCAGTACTTC
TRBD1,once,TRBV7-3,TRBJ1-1,CASSSKGGQGNTEAFF,TGTGCCAGCAGCTCAAAGGGTGGACAGGGGAACACTGAAGCTTTCTTT
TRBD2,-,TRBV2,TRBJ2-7,CASKYAAGGPREQYF,TGTGCCAGCAAATATGCAGCGGGAGGGCCTAGAGAGCAGTACTTC
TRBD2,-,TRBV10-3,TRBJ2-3,CAISGGLAGGHDTQYF,TGTGCCATCAGTGGCGGGCTAGCGGGGGGGCATGATACGCAGTATTTT
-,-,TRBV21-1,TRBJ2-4,CASRNLFGLAGVSIQYF,TGTGCCAGCAGGAACTTATTTGGACTAGCGGGAGTTAGCATTCAGTACTTC
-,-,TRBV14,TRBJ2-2,CASSQDLASGELFF,TGTGCCAGCAGCCAAGATCTCGCTAGCGGGGAGCTGTTTTTT
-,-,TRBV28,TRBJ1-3,CASSLGHKGRGNTIYF,TGTGCCAGCAGTTTAGGCCACAAAGGACGCGGAAACACCATATATTTT
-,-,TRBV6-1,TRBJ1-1,CASSEATACSQEYTEAFF,TGTGCCAGCAGTGAAGCGACGGCGTGTTCACAGGAGTACACTGAAGCTTTCTTT
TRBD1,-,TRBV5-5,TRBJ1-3,CASSPSGTGGRSGNTIYF,TGTGCCAGCAGCCCCTCCGGGACAGGGGGCCGCTCTGGAAACACCATATATTTT
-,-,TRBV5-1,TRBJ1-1,CASRAGKGDTEAFF,TGCGCCAGCAGAGCAGGGAAGGGGGACACTGAAGCTTTCTTT
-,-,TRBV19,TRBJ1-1,CASSIVEGLNTEAFF,TGTGCCAGTAGTATAGTTGAGGGCTTGAACACTGAAGCTTTCTTT
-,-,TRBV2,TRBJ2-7,CASRGDWAYEQYF,TGTGCCAGCAGGGGGGACTGGGCCTACGAGCAGTACTTC
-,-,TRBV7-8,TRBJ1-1,CASSLDDGSGNTEAFF,TGTGCCAGCAGCTTAGACGACGGCAGCGGGAACACTGAAGCTTTCTTT
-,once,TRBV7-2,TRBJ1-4,CASSLAHNEKLFF,TGTGCCAGCAGCCTTGCCCACAATGAAAAACTGTTTTTT
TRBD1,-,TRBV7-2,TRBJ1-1,CASSLPTPGQRNTEAFF,TGTGCCAGCAGCTTACCTACTCCGGGACAGCGGAACACTGAAGCTTTCTTT
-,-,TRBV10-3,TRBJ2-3,CAISAPLAEGEDTQYF,TGTGCCATCAGTGCGCCCCTCGCGGAGGGGGAAGATACGCAGTATTTT
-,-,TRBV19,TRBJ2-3,CASSIVDNTDTQYF,TGTGCCAGTAGTATAGTTGACAACACAGATACGCAGTATTTT
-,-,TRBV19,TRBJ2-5,CASSKDKLRRETQYF,TGTGCCAGTAGTAAGGATAAGCTCAGGCGGGAGACCCAGTACTTC
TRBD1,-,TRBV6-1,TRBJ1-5,CASSGTVEQPQHF,TGTGCCAGCAGCGGGACAGTTGAACAGCCCCAGCATTTT
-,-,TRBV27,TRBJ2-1,CASGRSVIAPYNEQFF,TGTGCCAGCGGGAGGAGCGTCATCGCCCCCTACAATGAGCAGTTCTTC
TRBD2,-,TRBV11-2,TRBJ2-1,CASSLTVSSGGLYNEQFF,TGTGCCAGCAGTTTAACGGTTAGTAGCGGGGGCCTCTACAATGAGCAGTTCTTC
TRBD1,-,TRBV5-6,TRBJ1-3,CASSIRTGPGNTIYF,TGTGCCAGCAGCATCAGGACAGGTCCCGGAAACACCATATATTTT
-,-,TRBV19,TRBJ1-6,CASTMGTSSYNSPLHF,TGTGCCAGTACCATGGGGACGAGCTCCTATAATTCACCCCTCCACTTT
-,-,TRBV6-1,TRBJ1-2,CASSEERGWGCGYTF,TGTGCCAGCAGTGAAGAGAGGGGTTGGGGGTGTGGCTACACCTTC
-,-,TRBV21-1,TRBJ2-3,CASSKYPGLAGGPTDTQYF,TGTGCCAGCAGCAAATACCCGGGACTAGCGGGAGGGCCAACAGATACGCAGTATTTT
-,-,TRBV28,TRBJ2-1,CASSLVHNGPYNEQFF,TGTGCCAGCAGTTTAGTCCACAATGGCCCTTACAATGAGCAGTTCTTC